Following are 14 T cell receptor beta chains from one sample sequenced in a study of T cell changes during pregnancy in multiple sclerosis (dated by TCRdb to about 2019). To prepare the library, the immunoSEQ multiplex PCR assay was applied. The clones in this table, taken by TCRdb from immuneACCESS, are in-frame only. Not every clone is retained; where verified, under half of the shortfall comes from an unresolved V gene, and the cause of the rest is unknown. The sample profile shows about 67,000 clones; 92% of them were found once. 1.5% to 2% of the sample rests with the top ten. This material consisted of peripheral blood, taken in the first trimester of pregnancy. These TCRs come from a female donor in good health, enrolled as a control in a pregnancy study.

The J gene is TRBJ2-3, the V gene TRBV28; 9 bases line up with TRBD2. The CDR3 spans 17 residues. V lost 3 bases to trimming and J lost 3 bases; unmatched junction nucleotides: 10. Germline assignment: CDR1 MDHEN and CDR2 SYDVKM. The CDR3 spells CASSFRVAGVMTDTQYF. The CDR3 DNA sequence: TGTGCCAGCAGTTTCCGGGTAGCGGGAGTTATGACAGATACGCAGTATTTT.

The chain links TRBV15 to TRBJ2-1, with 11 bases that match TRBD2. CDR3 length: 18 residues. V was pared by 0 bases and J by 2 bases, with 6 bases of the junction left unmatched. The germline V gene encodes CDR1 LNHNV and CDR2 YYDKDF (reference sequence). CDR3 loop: CATSRDPRLAGTYNEQFF. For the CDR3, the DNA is TGTGCCACCAGCAGAGACCCCAGACTAGCGGGAACCTACAATGAGCAGTTCTTC.

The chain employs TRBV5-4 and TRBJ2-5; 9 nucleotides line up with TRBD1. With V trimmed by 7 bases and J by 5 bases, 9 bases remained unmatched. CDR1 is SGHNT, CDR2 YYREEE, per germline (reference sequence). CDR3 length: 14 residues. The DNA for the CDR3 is TGTGCCAGCGGCAGACAGGGGGTCGAGGAGACCCAGTACTTC. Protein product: CASGRQGVEETQYF.

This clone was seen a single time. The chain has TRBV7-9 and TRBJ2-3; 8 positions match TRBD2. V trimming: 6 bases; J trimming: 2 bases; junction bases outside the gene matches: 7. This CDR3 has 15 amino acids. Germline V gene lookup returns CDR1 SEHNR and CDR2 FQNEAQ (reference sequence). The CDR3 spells CASRPLREVTDTQYF. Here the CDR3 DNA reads TGTGCCAGCAGGCCTTTGCGGGAGGTCACAGATACGCAGTATTTT.

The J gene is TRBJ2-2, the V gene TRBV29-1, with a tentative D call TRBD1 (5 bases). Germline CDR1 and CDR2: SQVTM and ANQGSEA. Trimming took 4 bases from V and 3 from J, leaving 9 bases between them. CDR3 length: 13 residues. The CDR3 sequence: CSVAGSHTGELFF. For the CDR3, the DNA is TGCAGCGTTGCAGGGTCCCACACCGGGGAGCTGTTTTTT.

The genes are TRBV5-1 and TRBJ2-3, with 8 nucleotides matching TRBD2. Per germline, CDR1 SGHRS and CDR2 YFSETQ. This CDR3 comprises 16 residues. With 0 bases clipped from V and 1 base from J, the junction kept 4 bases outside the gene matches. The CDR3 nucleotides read TGCGCCAGCAGCTTGGGCAGCGGGAGTGGCACAGATACGCAGTATTTT. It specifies CASSLGSGSGTDTQYF.

The CDR3 protein is CASSIDGGTANYGYTF. CDR3 nucleotide sequence: TGTGCCAGTAGTATAGATGGCGGGACAGCTAACTATGGCTACACCTTC. The J gene is TRBJ1-2, the V gene TRBV19; TRBD1 matches at 7 bases. CDR3 length: 16 amino acids. The J segment lost 0 bases and the V segment lost 0 bases, leaving 4 bases of the junction unmatched. CDR1 is LNHDA, CDR2 SQIVND, per germline (reference sequence).

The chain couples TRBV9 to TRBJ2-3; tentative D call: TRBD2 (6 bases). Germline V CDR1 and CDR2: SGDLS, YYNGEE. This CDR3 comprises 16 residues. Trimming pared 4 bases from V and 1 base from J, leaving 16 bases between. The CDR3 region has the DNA TGTGCCAGCAGCCCGCGCGGTAGCGGAGGCACAGATACGCAGTATTTT. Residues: CASSPRGSGGTDTQYF.

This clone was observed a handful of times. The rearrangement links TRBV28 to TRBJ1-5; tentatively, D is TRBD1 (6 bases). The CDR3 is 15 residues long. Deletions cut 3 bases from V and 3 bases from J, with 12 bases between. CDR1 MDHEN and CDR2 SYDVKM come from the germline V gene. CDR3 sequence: CASSFPTGNNQPQHF. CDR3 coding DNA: TGTGCCAGCAGTTTCCCCACAGGGAACAATCAGCCCCAGCATTTT.

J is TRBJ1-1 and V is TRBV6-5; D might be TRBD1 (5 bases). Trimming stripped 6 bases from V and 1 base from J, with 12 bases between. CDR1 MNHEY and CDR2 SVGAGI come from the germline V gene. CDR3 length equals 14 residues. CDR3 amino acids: CASRQPGGNTEAFF. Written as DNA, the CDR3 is TGTGCCAGCAGGCAGCCGGGGGGGAACACTGAAGCTTTCTTT.

Here the CDR3 reads CASKAGADTQYF. The CDR3 DNA is TGTGCCAGCAAAGCCGGGGCAGATACGCAGTATTTT. This chain uses TRBV27 with TRBJ2-3, with D tentatively TRBD2 (5 bases). Trimming took 7 bases from V and 4 from J, leaving 9 bases between them. The CDR3 runs to 12 residues. Germline-derived CDR1 and CDR2 are MNHEY and SMNVEV (reference sequence).

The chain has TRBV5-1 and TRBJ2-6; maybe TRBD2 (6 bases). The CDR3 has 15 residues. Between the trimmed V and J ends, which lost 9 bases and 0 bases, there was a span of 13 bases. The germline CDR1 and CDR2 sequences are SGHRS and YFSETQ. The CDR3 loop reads CATSEGSSGANVLTF. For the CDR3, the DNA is TGCGCCACCTCGGAGGGCTCCTCTGGGGCCAACGTCCTGACTTTC.

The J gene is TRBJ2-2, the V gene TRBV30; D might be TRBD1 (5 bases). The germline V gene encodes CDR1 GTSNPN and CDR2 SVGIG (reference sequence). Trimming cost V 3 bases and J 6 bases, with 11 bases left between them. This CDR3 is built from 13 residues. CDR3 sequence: CAWRQVAAGELFF. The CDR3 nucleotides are TGTGCCTGGAGACAGGTGGCAGCCGGGGAGCTGTTTTTT.

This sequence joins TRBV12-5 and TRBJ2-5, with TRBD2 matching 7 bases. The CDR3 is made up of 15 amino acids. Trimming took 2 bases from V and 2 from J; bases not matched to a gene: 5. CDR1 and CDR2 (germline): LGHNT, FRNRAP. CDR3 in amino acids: CASGLSLGGQETQYF. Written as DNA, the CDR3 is TGTGCTAGTGGTTTGTCCCTCGGGGGGCAAGAGACCCAGTACTTC. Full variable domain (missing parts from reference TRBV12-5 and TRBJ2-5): DARVTQTPRHKVTEMGQEVTMRCQPILGHNTVFWYRQTMMQGLELLAYFRNRAPLDDSGMPKDRFSAEMPDATLATLKIQPSEPRDSAVYFCASGLSLGGQETQYFGPGTRLLVL.